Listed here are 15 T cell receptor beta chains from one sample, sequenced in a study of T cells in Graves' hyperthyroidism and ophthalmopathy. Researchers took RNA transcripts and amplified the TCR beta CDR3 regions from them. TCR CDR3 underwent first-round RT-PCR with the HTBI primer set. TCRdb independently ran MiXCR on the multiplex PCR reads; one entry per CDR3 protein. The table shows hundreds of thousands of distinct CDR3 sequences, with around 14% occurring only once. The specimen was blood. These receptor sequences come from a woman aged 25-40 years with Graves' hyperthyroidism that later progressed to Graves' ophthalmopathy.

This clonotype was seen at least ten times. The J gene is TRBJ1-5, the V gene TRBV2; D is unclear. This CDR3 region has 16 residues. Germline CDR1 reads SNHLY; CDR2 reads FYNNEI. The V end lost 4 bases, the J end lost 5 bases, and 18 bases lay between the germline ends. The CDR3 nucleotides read TGTGCCAGCAGTGTGGCAAGGACCCGGGAGGATCAGCCCCAGCATTTT. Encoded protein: CASSVARTREDQPQHF.

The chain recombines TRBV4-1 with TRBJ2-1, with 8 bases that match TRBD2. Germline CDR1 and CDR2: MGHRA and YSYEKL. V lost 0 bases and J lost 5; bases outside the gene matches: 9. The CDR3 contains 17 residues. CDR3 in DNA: TGCGCCAGCAGCCAAGATTGGCCTAGCGGGTACAACAATGAGCAGTTCTTC. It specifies CASSQDWPSGYNNEQFF.

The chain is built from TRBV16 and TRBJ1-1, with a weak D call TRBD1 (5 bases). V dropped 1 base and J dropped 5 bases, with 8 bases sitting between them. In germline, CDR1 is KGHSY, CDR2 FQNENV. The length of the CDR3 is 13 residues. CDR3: CASSQLKGTEAFF. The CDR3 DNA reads TGTGCCAGCAGCCAATTAAAGGGGACTGAAGCTTTCTTT. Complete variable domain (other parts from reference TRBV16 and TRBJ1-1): GEEVAQTPKHLVRGEGQKAKLYCAPIKGHSYVFWYQQVLKNEFKFLISFQNENVFDETGMPKERFSAKCLPNSPCSLEIQATKLEDSAVYFCASSQLKGTEAFFGQGTRLTVV.

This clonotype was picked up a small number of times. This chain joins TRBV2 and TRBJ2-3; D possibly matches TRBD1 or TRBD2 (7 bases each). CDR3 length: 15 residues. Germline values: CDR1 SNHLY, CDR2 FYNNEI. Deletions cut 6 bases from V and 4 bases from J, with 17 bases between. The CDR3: CASSGQGGGADTQYF. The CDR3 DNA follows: TGTGCCAGCAGCGGGCAGGGGGGGGGGGCAGATACGCAGTATTTT.

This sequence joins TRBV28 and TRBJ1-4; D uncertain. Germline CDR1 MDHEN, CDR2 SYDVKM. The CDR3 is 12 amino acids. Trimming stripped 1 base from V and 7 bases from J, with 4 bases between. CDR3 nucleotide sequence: TGTGCCAGCAGTTTATTTTCTGAAAAACTGTTTTTT. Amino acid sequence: CASSLFSEKLFF. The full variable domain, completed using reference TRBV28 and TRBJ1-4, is DVKVTQSSRYLVKRTGEKVFLECVQDMDHENMFWYRQDPGLGLRLIYFSYDVKMKEKGDIPEGYSVSREKKERFSLILESASTNQTSMYLCASSLFSEKLFFGSGTQLSVL.

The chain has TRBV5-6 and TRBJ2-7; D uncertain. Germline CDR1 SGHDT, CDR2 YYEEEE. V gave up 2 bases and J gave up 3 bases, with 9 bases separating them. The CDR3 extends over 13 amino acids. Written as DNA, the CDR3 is TGTGCCAGCAGCTTAGAGCCCCTCTACGAGCAGTACTTC. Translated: CASSLEPLYEQYF.

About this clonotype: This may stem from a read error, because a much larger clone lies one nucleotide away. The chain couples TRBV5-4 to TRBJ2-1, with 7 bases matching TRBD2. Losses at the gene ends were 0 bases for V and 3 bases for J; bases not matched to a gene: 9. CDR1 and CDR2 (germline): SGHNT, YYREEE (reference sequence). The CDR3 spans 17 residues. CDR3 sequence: CASSLAGGGRVYNEQFF. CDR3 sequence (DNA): TGTGCCAGCAGCTTGGCCGGTGGGGGGAGGGTCTACAATGAGCAGTTCTTC.

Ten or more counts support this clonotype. The DNA for the CDR3 is TGTGCCAGCAGTTTGGAGCTTGGGGATGAGCAGTTCTTC. Protein product: CASSLELGDEQFF. This chain joins TRBV28 and TRBJ2-1; D is uncertain. In germline, CDR1 is MDHEN, CDR2 SYDVKM. V lost 3 bases, J lost 8 bases, and 11 bases lay in between. The CDR3 sequence is 13 residues long.

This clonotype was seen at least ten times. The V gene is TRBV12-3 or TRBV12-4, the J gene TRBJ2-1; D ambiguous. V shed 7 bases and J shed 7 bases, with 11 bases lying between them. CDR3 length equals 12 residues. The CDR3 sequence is CASTVGGNEQFF. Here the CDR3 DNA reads TGTGCCAGCACCGTGGGCGGTAATGAGCAGTTCTTC.

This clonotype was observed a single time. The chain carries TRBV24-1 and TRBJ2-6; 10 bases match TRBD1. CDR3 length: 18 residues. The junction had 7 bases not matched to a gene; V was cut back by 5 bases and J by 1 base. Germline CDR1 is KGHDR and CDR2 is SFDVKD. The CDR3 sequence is CATSAAGTGVSGANVLTF. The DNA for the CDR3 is TGTGCCACCAGTGCCGCCGGGACAGGGGTATCTGGGGCCAACGTCCTGACTTTC.

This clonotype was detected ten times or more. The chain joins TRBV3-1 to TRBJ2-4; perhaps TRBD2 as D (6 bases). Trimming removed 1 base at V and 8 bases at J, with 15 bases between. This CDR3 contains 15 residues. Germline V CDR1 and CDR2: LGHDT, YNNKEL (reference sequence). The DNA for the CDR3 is TGTGCCAGCAGCCAAGGGCAGGGAGGCCGTTACATTCAGTACTTC. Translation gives CASSQGQGGRYIQYF.

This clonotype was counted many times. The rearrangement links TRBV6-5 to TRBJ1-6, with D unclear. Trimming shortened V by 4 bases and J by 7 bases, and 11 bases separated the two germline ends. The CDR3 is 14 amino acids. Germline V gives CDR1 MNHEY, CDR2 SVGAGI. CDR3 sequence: CASSSPGGNSPLHF. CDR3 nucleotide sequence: TGTGCCAGCAGTTCCCCCGGAGGAAATTCACCCCTCCACTTT.

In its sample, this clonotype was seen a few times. CDR3 DNA: TGTGCCAGCAGCGCGGGACACATTGGGCTGGGAGCTTTCTTT. Amino acid sequence: CASSAGHIGLGAFF. The chain combines TRBV5-6 with TRBJ1-1; tentative D call: TRBD1 (6 bases). The CDR3 extends over 14 amino acids. Deletions cut 4 bases from V and 10 bases from J, with 20 bases between. From germline, CDR1 is SGHDT and CDR2 YYEEEE.

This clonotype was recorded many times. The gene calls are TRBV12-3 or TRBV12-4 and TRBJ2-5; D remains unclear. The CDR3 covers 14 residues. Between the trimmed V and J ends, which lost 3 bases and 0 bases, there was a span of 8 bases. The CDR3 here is CASSFAQYQETQYF. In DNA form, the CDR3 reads TGTGCCAGCAGTTTCGCTCAGTACCAAGAGACCCAGTACTTC.

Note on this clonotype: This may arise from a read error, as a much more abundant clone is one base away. The CDR3 DNA reads TGTGCCAGCAGCTCCTCAGGCGAAGTAGGCTACACCTTC. As protein: CASSSSGEVGYTF. The V and J genes are TRBV7-3 and TRBJ1-2, with unresolved D. CDR1 and CDR2 (germline): SGHTA, FQGTGA. This CDR3 region has 13 residues. The germline V and J ends were trimmed by 4 bases and 8 bases, with 14 bases remaining between them.